The clone carrying this T cell receptor (beta chain) has a handful of counts. Its antigen is currently unknown. This sample was included in a study of T cell repertoires in cytomegalovirus infection. About the study: Both a matching HLA type and CMV infection were indicated by public TCR beta signatures.

General study results and limits: The ex vivo response was dominated by HLA-C-restricted CMV-specific TCR beta clonotypes. The cumulative frequency of public TCR beta families distinguished individuals who carried CMV together with the relevant HLA.

TCRdb reprocessed the reads via MiXCR and lists one record per CDR3 protein. The data show around 300,000 distinct CDR3 sequences, with under 30% seen just once and around 13% held by the top ten. Germline assignment: CDR1 SGHAT and CDR2 FQDESV (reference sequence). V lost 5 bases and J 1 base, leaving 12 bases between the germline ends. The CDR3 runs 15 residues. The rearrangement joins TRBV11-1 to TRBJ2-1, with TRBD1 as a possible D gene (6 bases). This clonotype was obtained from a human donor in good health (CMV status not recorded). Some clones in this sample may be carry-over from other donors' samples. Sequenced input: PBMCs. For the CDR3, the DNA is TGTGCCAGCAGCCGACGACAGGTGTCCTACAATGAGCAGTTCTTC. Translated, it gives CASSRRQVSYNEQFF.